The rows below give T cell receptor beta chains drawn from one sample of a study of blood T cell repertoires in COVID-19. The data were produced by immunoSEQ multiplex PCR, yet TCRdb's version contains in-frame clones alone and is incomplete. This table has tens of thousands of clones, 70% to 90% appearing once. The sequenced sample consisted of peripheral blood. The origin of the receptors is an elderly woman with active or convalescent COVID-19. CDR3s include the opening cysteine and the closing phenylalanine or tryptophan. A D gene is named only where the DNA matches it firmly.

TRBD1	TRBJ1-4	TRBV3-1/TRBV3-2	CASSQGRWTGEEKLFF
TRBD1	TRBJ1-3	TRBV18	CASSLQGGTGFGNTIYF
NA	TRBJ1-4	TRBV27	CASKKGQTSNEKLFF
NA	TRBJ1-3	TRBV28	CASSPRDNSGNTIYF
NA	TRBJ2-3	TRBV7-9	CASSFRPTATDTQYF
TRBD2	TRBJ2-7	TRBV7-2	CASSLGLAGVEQYF
NA	TRBJ1-2	TRBV2	CASNPSLVPYGYTF
NA	TRBJ1-6	TRBV5-6	CASSPGRGSPLHF
TRBD1	TRBJ1-1	TRBV6-5	CASSPDRGRTEAFF
NA	TRBJ1-1	TRBV20-1	CSARRQTEAFF
NA	TRBJ2-2	TRBV2	CASRSLADYNTGELFF
TRBD1	TRBJ2-1	TRBV11-2	CASSLDWTGRYNEQFF
NA	TRBJ2-3	TRBV10-3	CAIKGSTDTQYF
NA	TRBJ2-2	TRBV5-1	CASSLVGDPDLSGELFF
NA	TRBJ2-7	TRBV12-3/TRBV12-4	CASTADSYEQYF
TRBD1	TRBJ2-3	TRBV5-1	CASMRGLTDTQYF
TRBD2	TRBJ2-5	TRBV10-2	CASSGYKRGKQETQYF
NA	TRBJ2-6	TRBV5-1	CASSLTANSGANVLTF
NA	TRBJ2-7	TRBV11-3	CASSPDPSAEQYF
NA	TRBJ1-6	TRBV10-3	CAISAGGNNSPLHF
NA	TRBJ2-3	TRBV2	CASRGPGLDTQYF
NA	TRBJ2-1	TRBV6-4	CASSGRAGSYNEQFF
NA	TRBJ2-3	TRBV4-2	CASSQEGGLHTTDTQYF
NA	TRBJ1-4	TRBV2	CASSVSRGGTNEKLFF
TRBD2	TRBJ2-1	TRBV23-1	CASSQLGTSGGAAYNEQFF
TRBD2	TRBJ2-1	TRBV19	CASSPRTSGGYNEQFF
TRBD2	TRBJ2-3	TRBV2	CASSAGLASTDTQYF
NA	TRBJ2-7	TRBV7-2	CASSYRGSFLSYEQYF
NA	TRBJ1-5	TRBV27	CASSHLRDTGQPQHF
TRBD1	TRBJ1-1	TRBV7-6	CASSQGQSAFF
NA	TRBJ1-5	TRBV19	CASSITGQGQPQHF
TRBD2	TRBJ2-3	TRBV19	CASEPGTSGGPGWVDTQYF
TRBD1	TRBJ2-1	TRBV5-1	CARHRDRVNNEQFF
TRBD1	TRBJ1-6	TRBV5-1	CASSNRGEYNSPLHF
NA	TRBJ1-2	TRBV7-2	CASSLEAGFGYTF
NA	TRBJ1-1	TRBV10-3	CAISEIQGSSGNTEAFF
NA	TRBJ1-5	TRBV19	CARVYNQPQHF
TRBD1	TRBJ1-2	TRBV25-1	CASSEGQHYGYTF
TRBD1	TRBJ1-5	TRBV28	CASSLGTGGLVWNQPQHF
NA	TRBJ1-2	TRBV5-4	CASSPAQGRADYGYTF
TRBD2	TRBJ2-3	TRBV5-1	CASSVTSGDRDTQYF
NA	TRBJ2-7	TRBV3-1/TRBV3-2	CASSQDYSRGYEQYF
TRBD1	TRBJ2-3	TRBV7-9	CASSLGGQGRDTQYF
NA	TRBJ1-5	TRBV30	CAWRTGSQPQHF
NA	TRBJ2-6	TRBV6-1	CASSEWGGVVNAGANVLTF
TRBD1	TRBJ2-2	TRBV5-4	CASHRDRANTGELFF
NA	TRBJ2-3	TRBV30	CAWSAGPRVVTSTDTQYF
NA	TRBJ1-2	TRBV3-1/TRBV3-2	CASSLDSNYGYTF
TRBD1	TRBJ1-1	TRBV24-1	CATSDPGTGYAEAFF
NA	TRBJ1-5	TRBV28	CASSPQGTSRHQPQHF